This is a list of T cell receptor beta chains from one sample in a study of Graves' ophthalmopathy and Graves' hyperthyroidism. TCRdb recomputed calls from the multiplex PCR reads with MiXCR, one row per CDR3 protein. Of about 740,000 distinct CDR3 sequences detected, 35% to 50% appear once; the ten largest clones hold approximately 43%. The sample was peripheral blood. The receptors originated from an adult man with Graves' ophthalmopathy. Each CDR3 is given with its conserved first and last residue. A D gene is named only where the DNA matches it firmly. Expanded clones are given a class, and other clones once, few, many or no size at all.

d_call | clone_size | j_call | v_call | cdr3_nt | cdr3_aa
- | few | TRBJ1-4 | TRBV7-9 | TGTGCCAGCAGCTTCGGGGAAAACAGGGTTGGGGAAAAACTGTTTTTT | CASSFGENRVGEKLFF
TRBD1 | few | TRBJ1-5 | TRBV24-1 | TGTGCCAGCAGTGAGTGGACAGGGGATCAGCCCCAGCATTTT | CASSEWTGDQPQHF
- | many | TRBJ1-2 | TRBV9 | TGTGCCAGCAGCGTTGGTCGCGTGCTCTATGGCTACACCTTC | CASSVGRVLYGYTF
- | - | TRBJ2-7 | TRBV7-6 | TGTGCCAGCCGCCCTAGGGCAGCCTACGAGCAGTACTTC | CASRPRAAYEQYF
- | - | TRBJ1-5 | TRBV19 | TGTGCCAGTAGTACCGGACAGAATCGTCAGCCCCAGCATTTT | CASSTGQNRQPQHF
TRBD1 | - | TRBJ2-7 | TRBV11-2 | TGTGCCAGCAGCTTAGAAGACAGGGGGGGGATTGACGAGCAGTACTTC | CASSLEDRGGIDEQYF
- | - | TRBJ1-4 | TRBV4-1 | TGCGCCAGCAGCCAAGTTGTAGGGACATCGTTTGAAAAACTGTTTTTT | CASSQVVGTSFEKLFF
- | many | TRBJ2-6 | TRBV7-9 | TGTGCCAGCTCCGTGGGGCAGGGCAGGGCTGGGGCCAACGTCCTGACTTTC | CASSVGQGRAGANVLTF
- | few | TRBJ1-3 | TRBV9 | TGTGCCAGCAGCCCAAGACAGGAACATGAGTCTGGAAACACCATATATTTT | CASSPRQEHESGNTIYF
TRBD1 | - | TRBJ1-6 | TRBV10-3 | TGTGCCATCAGTGGCAACACCGGGACAGGGGGATCACCCCTCCACTTT | CAISGNTGTGGSPLHF
TRBD1 | few | TRBJ1-4 | TRBV2 | TGTGCCAGCAGTGAGGGACAGTATAATGAAAAACTGTTTTTT | CASSEGQYNEKLFF
TRBD1 | many | TRBJ1-4 | TRBV7-2 | TGTGCCAGCAGCGACAGGGTTGGGAGTGAAAAACTGTTTTTT | CASSDRVGSEKLFF
- | once | TRBJ1-1 | TRBV10-3 | TGTGCCAGCAGCCAAGGACAGTATGAAGCTTTCTTT | CASSQGQYEAFF
- | many | TRBJ2-7 | TRBV25-1 | TGTGCCAGCTGTCCGAACAGCCCGTTATCCTACGAGCAGTACTTC | CASCPNSPLSYEQYF
TRBD1 | - | TRBJ1-2 | TRBV10-3 | TGTGCCAGCAGGATTACAGGGGGCGGCTACACCTTC | CASRITGGGYTF
- | few | TRBJ2-2 | TRBV9 | TGTGCCAGCAGCGTAGATCTTACCGGGGAGCTGTTTTTT | CASSVDLTGELFF
TRBD1 | - | TRBJ2-7 | TRBV20-1 | TGCAGTGCTCCTGTACAGGGGGCAAGCGAGCAGTACTTC | CSAPVQGASEQYF
TRBD2 | many | TRBJ2-7 | TRBV11-2 | TGTGCCAGCAGCTTGAGGACTAGCGGTCCCTCCTACGAGCAGTACTTC | CASSLRTSGPSYEQYF
- | few | TRBJ1-4 | TRBV20-1 | TGCAGTGCCCGGGGACTGACTGAAAAACTGTTTTTT | CSARGLTEKLFF
- | once | TRBJ1-6 | TRBV6-1 | TGTGCCAGCACCATACGCGGATATAATTCACCCCTCCACTTT | CASTIRGYNSPLHF
- | many | TRBJ1-1 | TRBV29-1 | TGCAGCGTTGAAGATCCCGAAAGGGCAGCGGAGATAACTGAAGCTTTCTTT | CSVEDPERAAEITEAFF
- | few | TRBJ1-2 | TRBV20-1 | TGCAGTGCTAGAGATATGATCGCAGGGCAGGACTATGGCTACACCTTC | CSARDMIAGQDYGYTF
- | - | TRBJ1-2 | TRBV12-3/TRBV12-4 | TGTGCCAGCAGCCGGAGCGGACACTATGGCTACACCTTC | CASSRSGHYGYTF
TRBD2 | few | TRBJ2-7 | TRBV9 | TGCGCCAGCAGCCAAGATCCCACTAGCGGGACCTACGAGCAGTACTTC | CASSQDPTSGTYEQYF
- | - | TRBJ1-1 | TRBV30 | TGTGCCTGGAAGGACCGCGTCTCAGGGGCTTTCTTT | CAWKDRVSGAFF
TRBD1 | few | TRBJ1-2 | TRBV12-3/TRBV12-4 | TGTGCCAGCAGGTTGACAGGGGAGGCGAGTGGCTACACCTTC | CASRLTGEASGYTF
- | many | TRBJ1-1 | TRBV10-3 | TGTGCCATCAGTCAAACGGACAGGAACACTGAAGCTTTCTTT | CAISQTDRNTEAFF
TRBD1 | - | TRBJ1-5 | TRBV12-3/TRBV12-4 | TGTGCCAGCAGGCTGGACAGGGCCCTTAGCAATCAGCCCCAGCATTTT | CASRLDRALSNQPQHF
- | - | TRBJ2-2 | TRBV25-1 | TGTGCCAGCAGGTTAAGCGGGAACACCGGGGAGCTGTTTTTT | CASRLSGNTGELFF
TRBD1 | many | TRBJ1-5 | TRBV19 | TGTGCCAGTAGGAGAACAGGGGGCAGGCATCAGCCCCAGCATTTT | CASRRTGGRHQPQHF
TRBD2 | few | TRBJ2-5 | TRBV6-4 | TGTGCCAGCAGTCCGGGGACTAGCGGGAGTCGAGAGACCCAGTACTTC | CASSPGTSGSRETQYF
- | - | TRBJ2-2 | TRBV25-1 | TGTGCCAGCAGCCAAGATCGGCGGGGGCTCAGCACCGGGGAGCTGTTTTTT | CASSQDRRGLSTGELFF
- | - | TRBJ2-7 | TRBV28 | TGTGCCAGCACCGATGATGACTACGAGCAGTACTTC | CASTDDDYEQYF
TRBD1 | - | TRBJ1-2 | TRBV7-9 | TGTGCCAGCAGCCAGGCGGGACAGGGGGTGTCTAACTATGGCTACACCTTC | CASSQAGQGVSNYGYTF
- | - | TRBJ2-7 | TRBV25-1 | TGTGCCAGCAACCTTCCCAGGGGGGGGTTCTACGAGCAGTACTTC | CASNLPRGGFYEQYF
- | - | TRBJ1-1 | TRBV20-1 | TGCAGTGCCTGGACAGATGAAAACACTGAAGCTTTCTTT | CSAWTDENTEAFF
- | - | TRBJ2-3 | TRBV7-3 | TGTGCCAGCACCGAAGGGGCAGGCCGGACAGATACGCAGTATTTT | CASTEGAGRTDTQYF
- | - | TRBJ1-2 | TRBV9 | TGTGCCAGCGGCCCGGGGGGGGAAAACTATGGCTACACCTTC | CASGPGGENYGYTF
TRBD1 | few | TRBJ1-1 | TRBV12-3/TRBV12-4 | TGTGCCAGCAGTTTAGGACAGGGATTCTCTATTGAAGCTTTCTTT | CASSLGQGFSIEAFF
TRBD1 | few | TRBJ2-7 | TRBV7-2 | TGTGCCAGCACCTCTTCCCCGGGACAGTTCTACGAGCAGTACTTC | CASTSSPGQFYEQYF
- | many | TRBJ1-2 | TRBV11-2 | TGTGCCAGCAGCTTCAGGATTCAGGATGGCTACACCTTC | CASSFRIQDGYTF
- | few | TRBJ1-1 | TRBV7-9 | TGTGCCAGCAGCTTAGGGAGCAGGGCCGACACTGAAGCTTTCTTT | CASSLGSRADTEAFF
TRBD2 | many | TRBJ2-5 | TRBV9 | TGTGCCAGCAGCCCCCGTTCTAGCGGGAGGGAGACCCAGTACTTC | CASSPRSSGRETQYF
TRBD1 | - | TRBJ2-7 | TRBV19 | TGTGCCAGTAGTCCCTCCGGGACAGGACGCTACGAGCAGTACTTC | CASSPSGTGRYEQYF
- | few | TRBJ1-2 | TRBV7-9 | TGTGCCAGCAGCGTTCAGGACGCTAGATATGGCTACACCTTC | CASSVQDARYGYTF
- | few | TRBJ1-2 | TRBV20-1 | TGCAGTTACCTTCTCGGGGGAGGAGACTATGGCTACACCTTC | CSYLLGGGDYGYTF
- | - | TRBJ2-2 | TRBV10-1 | TGCGCCAGCAGTGGTATCGGCGCGAACACCGGGGAGCTGTTTTTT | CASSGIGANTGELFF
- | many | TRBJ1-2 | TRBV7-2 | TGTGCCAGCAGCCGAGAGATGGGGAACTATGGCTACACCTTC | CASSREMGNYGYTF
TRBD2 | - | TRBJ2-5 | TRBV5-1 | TGCGCCAGCAGCTTGGCCCCCGCTAGCGGGGCTGAGACCCAGTACTTC | CASSLAPASGAETQYF
- | many | TRBJ2-2 | TRBV29-1 | TGCAGCGTTAGAGGGAACACCGGGGAGCTGTTTTTT | CSVRGNTGELFF
- | once | TRBJ1-1 | TRBV20-1 | TGCAGTGCTCTGCCTGAATTTGAAGCTTTCTTT | CSALPEFEAFF
- | - | TRBJ2-7 | TRBV7-9 | TGTGCCAGCAGCTCCGCCTACCCCCGGGGGCTTAATAGCGACGAGCAGTACTTC | CASSSAYPRGLNSDEQYF
TRBD1 | few | TRBJ2-5 | TRBV6-5 | TGTGCCAGCAGTTACTCCCCAGGGGGTAGAGAGACCCAGTACTTC | CASSYSPGGRETQYF